Below are 8 T cell receptor beta chains sequenced from a single sample in a study of cytomegalovirus exposure and HLA in healthy donors. PCR amplification relied on 60 Vbeta primers (plus 13 Jbeta primers). TCRdb keeps only in-frame clones here, not all; method: immunoSEQ multiplex PCR. The sample shows about 130,000 clones, around 83% of them seen only once. The sample taken for sequencing was PBMCs. These receptors came from a woman between 18 and 29 years old in good health and CMV-seropositive.

This clone was recorded at least ten times. The chain carries TRBV6-1 and TRBJ2-1; D not resolved. CDR1 is MNHNS, CDR2 SASEGT, per germline. V was shortened by 6 bases and J by 4 bases, with 13 bases between the two germline ends. There are 14 residues in the CDR3. CDR3 in amino acids: CASSALEIYNEQFF. The DNA of the CDR3 is TGTGCCAGCAGCGCCCTAGAGATATACAATGAGCAGTTCTTC.

The genes are TRBV7-3 and TRBJ2-5; TRBD2 aligns across 10 bases. The CDR3 is 16 residues long. Trimming cost V 2 bases and J 1 base; bases outside gene matches: 4. Germline V CDR1 and CDR2: SGHTA, FQGTGA. The CDR3 here is CASSLLASGGQETQYF. DNA of the CDR3: TGTGCCAGCAGCTTATTGGCTAGCGGGGGCCAAGAGACCCAGTACTTC.

This chain connects TRBV29-1 to TRBJ1-2; D call uncertain. The CDR3 extends over 11 amino acids. The V end was cut by 2 bases, the J end by 6 bases, with 7 bases between. CDR1 and CDR2 from the germline V gene are SQVTM and ANQGSEA. The CDR3 DNA follows: TGCAGCGTTGAAAGAGAGAATGGCTACACCTTC. Protein product: CSVERENGYTF.

This clone was seen a handful of times. V and J are TRBV6-1 and TRBJ1-4; tentative D call: TRBD1 (5 bases). The CDR3 covers 14 residues. Germline CDR1 and CDR2: MNHNS and SASEGT. The V gene lost 3 bases and the J gene lost 8 bases, with 13 bases spanning the gap. CDR3 residues: CASSDPIKGEKLFF. CDR3 nucleotide sequence: TGTGCCAGCAGTGATCCTATAAAGGGGGAAAAACTGTTTTTT.

The V call is TRBV6-5, the J call TRBJ2-3; 7 bases are shared with TRBD2. In germline, CDR1 is MNHEY, CDR2 SVGAGI. There are 16 residues in the CDR3. With 2 bases clipped from V and 1 base from J, the junction kept 6 bases outside the gene matches. The CDR3 spells CASSYDSSGGTDTQYF. Here the CDR3 DNA reads TGTGCCAGCAGTTACGATTCTAGCGGAGGCACAGATACGCAGTATTTT.

The V call is TRBV6-5, the J call TRBJ2-5; 12 bases align to TRBD2. Judging by the DNA end, TRBJ2-7 fits better; the J call may be wrong. The length of the CDR3 is 14 residues. CDR1 and CDR2 (germline): MNHEY, SVGAGI. The CDR3, as DNA: TGTGCCAGCAGCGGGGGACTAGCGGGTTACGAGCAGTACTTC. It translates to CASSGGLAGYEQYF.

The chain links TRBV6-1 to TRBJ2-7; D is perhaps TRBD2 (7 bases). Per germline, CDR1 MNHNS and CDR2 SASEGT. This CDR3 region has 14 residues. Trimming left V 7 bases short and J 4 bases short, with 17 bases between. Here the CDR3 reads CASIKEGGGYEQYF. The CDR3 DNA follows: TGTGCCAGCATCAAAGAGGGGGGAGGGTACGAGCAGTACTTC.

The genes are TRBV19 and TRBJ1-2; the D gene is possibly TRBD1 (5 bases). The germline V gene encodes CDR1 LNHDA and CDR2 SQIVND (reference sequence). CDR3 length: 15 residues. V dropped 1 base and J dropped 4 bases, with 13 bases sitting between them. The CDR3 protein is CASSIAQGLGYGYTF. CDR3 nucleotides: TGTGCCAGTAGTATAGCCCAGGGCTTGGGCTATGGCTACACCTTC. Combining the CDR3 with reference TRBV19 and TRBJ1-2 gives the whole variable domain DGGITQSPKYLFRKEGQNVTLSCEQNLNHDAMYWYRQDPGQGLRLIYYSQIVNDFQKGDIAEGYSVSREKKESFPLTVTSAQKNPTAFYLCASSIAQGLGYGYTFGSGTRLTVV.